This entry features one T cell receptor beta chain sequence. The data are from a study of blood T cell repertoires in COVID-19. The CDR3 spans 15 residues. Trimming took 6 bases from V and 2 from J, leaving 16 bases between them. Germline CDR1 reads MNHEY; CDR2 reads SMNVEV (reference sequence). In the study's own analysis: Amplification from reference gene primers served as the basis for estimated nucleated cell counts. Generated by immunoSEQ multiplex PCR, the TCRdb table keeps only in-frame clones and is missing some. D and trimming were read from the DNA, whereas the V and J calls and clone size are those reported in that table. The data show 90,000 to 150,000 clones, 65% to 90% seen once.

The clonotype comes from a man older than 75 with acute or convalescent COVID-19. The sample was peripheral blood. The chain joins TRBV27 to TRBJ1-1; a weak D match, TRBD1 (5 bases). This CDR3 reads CASRLAGPGNTEAFF. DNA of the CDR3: TGTGCCAGCAGACTCGCAGGGCCTGGAAACACTGAAGCTTTCTTT.